One T cell receptor beta chain is described in this entry. Its antigen is currently not known. One base away there is no much larger clone; base qualities are not given. This specimen comes from a study of blood T cell repertoires in COVID-19 (TCRdb year 2020). About the study as a whole: The collaborator samples originated in the United States, Italy and Spain and spanned the acute and convalescent phases of COVID-19. The repertoires were released in a freely available public database intended as a resource for research on the immune response to SARS-CoV-2. The material from the prospective study consisted of cDNA or gDNA derived from T cells, B-cell-depleted T cells, or PBMCs. Deeply sampled blood TCRbeta repertoires from subjects exposed to, actively infected with, or recovered from COVID-19 were included in the dataset. The samples were drawn from two sources: the first 160 participants of the ongoing ImmuneRACE study, and about 1,300 subjects contributed by 6 global collaborators. A de-identified subject ID, COVID-19 status, age in years and sex were almost always included in the sample metadata. Where HLA class I and class II types were available, the types were taken from metadata supplied by the sample provider, not from assay-based typing.

Whole blood was collected in K2EDTA tubes by collaborating institutions according to the institutions' own protocols. For TCRbeta analysis, collaborators shipped samples as frozen whole blood, isolated PBMCs, or DNA extracted from either of those sample types. The immunoSEQ Assay, a bias-controlled multiplex PCR, was used to amplify TCRbeta CDR3 regions from genomic DNA. The source study handled its data this way. The number of nucleated cells in each sample was estimated from the amplification of reference gene primers within the assay. To quantify the absolute abundance of each unique TCRbeta CDR3 rearrangement, sequence reads were collapsed and filtered. Productive Simpson clonality was computed per sample as the square root of Simpson's diversity index over productive rearrangements. The table was pulled from immuneACCESS by TCRdb, which kept in-frame rearrangements only. Such tables lose some clones; where checked, under half of the loss comes from unresolved V genes, and the rest has no known cause. Clonal size and the V and J genes are those of that table, whereas D and trimming came from the DNA. The sample table holds 150,000 to 200,000 clones, of which approximately 78% were seen once. The top ten clones comprise approximately 11% of the sample.

Measured from the cysteine to the phenylalanine, the CDR3 is 12 residues long. The read is trimmed to its CDR3 DNA, 36 bases read in frame from base 1. Relative to germline, V is 8 bases shorter and J is 1 base shorter, with 8 bases between their ends. Results and caveats for the whole study, not just this receptor: The quantity of clinical and demographic metadata differed by source and by participant and was supplied without curation.

The TCR was taken from a human donor in a cohort sampled during active COVID-19. The sequence is built from TRBV12-3 or TRBV12-4 and TRBJ1-1, with the D gene uncertain. The specimen was peripheral blood. The CDR3 loop reads CASFWQNTEAFF. The DNA sequence is given as TGTGCCAGCTTTTGGCAGAACACTGAAGCTTTCTTT.